One sample yielded the 27 T cell receptor beta chains listed below, sequenced in a study of blood T cells in healthy people across ages. Through a sample-barcoded 5' primer and a J-beta primer mix, a second PCR was run for roughly 6 to 12 cycles. One entry per CDR3 protein results from TCRdb running MiXCR on the 5' RACE reads. The data show 650,000 to 700,000 distinct CDR3 sequences, under 65% seen once. Specimen: blood. The source is a woman older than 75 in good health.

The chain has TRBV29-1 and TRBJ2-5, with D possibly TRBD2 on 6 matching bases. TRBJ2-7 matches the DNA end more closely, so the J call is doubtful. From germline, CDR1 is SQVTM and CDR2 ANQGSEA. This CDR3 contains 12 residues. CDR3 sequence (DNA): TGCAGCGTTGCTTCTAGCGCTTACGAGCAGTACTTC. This encodes CSVASSAYEQYF.

This clonotype has at least ten counts. This chain connects TRBV7-3 to TRBJ2-1; D not certain. Germline V CDR1 and CDR2: SGHTA, FQGTGA. The ends were cut back, 1 base at V and 7 bases at J, with 11 bases in the middle. The CDR3 spans 14 residues. The CDR3 here is CASSLSYYTNEQFF. In nucleotides, the CDR3 is TGTGCCAGCAGCTTAAGCTACTATACAAATGAGCAGTTCTTC.

This chain connects TRBV20-1 to TRBJ1-6, with unresolved D. V lost 6 bases and J lost 8, with 8 bases in between. The CDR3 length is 11 residues. Per germline, CDR1 DFQATT and CDR2 SNEGSKA (reference sequence). CDR3 amino acids: CSAEMDSPLHF. The CDR3 bases are TGCAGTGCGGAAATGGATTCACCCCTCCACTTT.

The chain combines TRBV5-1 with TRBJ1-1, with 8 positions matching TRBD1. The length of the CDR3 is 16 residues. Germline V gene data show CDR1 as SGHRS and CDR2 as YFSETQ. V was clipped by 2 bases and J by 0 bases; unmatched bases: 6. In DNA, the CDR3 is TGCGCCAGCAGCTTACGGACAGGGCACATGAACACTGAAGCTTTCTTT. This sequence encodes CASSLRTGHMNTEAFF.

This rearrangement joins TRBV7-2 to TRBJ2-6, with D perhaps TRBD2 (6 bases). The V gene lost 7 bases and the J gene lost 0 bases, with 13 bases spanning the gap. CDR3 length: 16 residues. Germline lookup yields CDR1 SGHTA and CDR2 FQGNSA. The CDR3 DNA sequence: TGTGCCAGCACCCTCGGGAGATTCTCTGGGGCCAACGTCCTGACTTTC. Amino acid sequence: CASTLGRFSGANVLTF.

This clonotype was detected only a few times. The chain is built from TRBV9 and TRBJ1-1; a possible D gene is TRBD1 (5 bases). V lost 4 bases to trimming and J lost 6 bases, with 16 bases between them. CDR3 length equals 14 residues. The germline gives CDR1 SGDLS, CDR2 YYNGEE. CDR3 region: CASSWGGSLAEAFF. In DNA form, the CDR3 reads TGTGCCAGCAGCTGGGGGGGTTCGCTTGCTGAAGCTTTCTTT. Drawing the rest from reference TRBV9 and TRBJ1-1, the complete variable domain is DSGVTQTPKHLITATGQRVTLRCSPRSGDLSVYWYQQSLDQGLQFLIQYYNGEERAKGNILERFSAQQFPDLHSELNLSSLELGDSALYFCASSWGGSLAEAFFGQGTRLTVV.

J is TRBJ1-6 and V is TRBV20-1; D is undetermined. Between the trimmed V and J ends, which lost 3 bases and 9 bases, there was a span of 18 bases. CDR1 and CDR2 (germline): DFQATT, SNEGSKA (reference sequence). The CDR3 consists of 15 residues. The CDR3 sequence is CSARGGNYKSSPLHF. The CDR3 bases are TGCAGTGCTAGGGGAGGGAATTATAAGAGTTCACCCCTCCACTTT.

The CDR3 loop reads CASSSLIVQVRYF. Written as DNA, the CDR3 is TGTGCCAGCAGCTCCCTGATTGTACAAGTGCGGTACTTC. The chain combines TRBV7-9 with TRBJ2-5; D is unclear. V was cut by 4 bases and J by 13 bases, with 19 bases left in between. Germline-derived CDR1 and CDR2 are SEHNR and FQNEAQ (reference sequence). This CDR3 is 13 amino acids long.

The table lists this clonotype with a few counts. The chain joins TRBV27 to TRBJ1-5; D is ambiguous. With 3 bases removed from V and 6 bases from J, the gap between germline ends came to 18 bases. The germline V gene encodes CDR1 MNHEY and CDR2 SMNVEV (reference sequence). This CDR3 region has 16 residues. CDR3 in DNA: TGTGCCAGCAGTTTGGGCTATCGTGTTCAAGGTCAGCCCCAGCATTTT. Its protein is CASSLGYRVQGQPQHF.

This clonotype showed up many times. V and J are TRBV7-9 and TRBJ2-3; D uncertain. Germline CDR1 SEHNR, CDR2 FQNEAQ (reference sequence). V lost 7 bases and J 10 bases, leaving 18 bases between the germline ends. CDR3 length: 13 amino acids. DNA of the CDR3: TGTGCCAGCATCCGCATAGGAATCCCGGCGCAGTATTTT. This translates into CASIRIGIPAQYF.

This clonotype has at least ten counts. V is TRBV28 and J is TRBJ2-7, with D perhaps matching TRBD1 (6 bases). This CDR3 is built from 13 residues. V was clipped by 8 bases and J by 4 bases, with 15 bases between them. Germline loops: CDR1 MDHEN, CDR2 SYDVKM. The CDR3 DNA is TGTGCCAGCGGTGGGACACCGACTTACGAGCAGTACTTC. It is translated as CASGGTPTYEQYF.

This chain uses TRBV30 with TRBJ1-2, with TRBD1 matching 9 bases. The CDR3 loop spans 11 amino acids. Germline V gene data show CDR1 as GTSNPN and CDR2 as SVGIG (reference sequence). The CDR3 nucleotides are TGTGTCAAACAGGGGGCGCGGGGTTACACCTTC. Encoded protein: CVKQGARGYTF.

Worth noting for this clonotype: A much larger clone lies a single base off, so this may be a read error. This chain connects TRBV3-1 to TRBJ2-1; D gene uncertain. The CDR3 has 14 residues. Germline assignment: CDR1 LGHDT and CDR2 YNNKEL (reference sequence). CDR3 in DNA: TGTGCCTGCAGCCCACAGTTGATCTACAATGAGCAGTTCTTC. As protein: CACSPQLIYNEQFF.

The gene calls are TRBV29-1 and TRBJ2-5; D may correspond to TRBD1 or TRBD2 (5 bases each). The germline CDR1 and CDR2 sequences are SQVTM and ANQGSEA. This CDR3 is 15 amino acids long. V shed 4 bases and J shed 2 bases, with 17 bases lying between them. In DNA form, the CDR3 reads TGCAGCGTTGTGCCGGGACGGAGGATTCAAGAGACCCAGTACTTC. Protein: CSVVPGRRIQETQYF.

This sequence joins TRBV6-6 and TRBJ1-6; no firm D call. Germline assignment: CDR1 MNHNY and CDR2 SVGAGI (reference sequence). V was cut by 7 bases and J by 9 bases, with 19 bases left in between. The CDR3 has 15 amino acids. CDR3 sequence (DNA): TGTGCCAGCATTTTGAGGTCGGGCCGTCTTTCACCCCTCCACTTT. Amino acid sequence: CASILRSGRLSPLHF.

The gene calls are TRBV6-2 or TRBV6-3 and TRBJ1-1; TRBD1 matches at 7 bases. The CDR3 has 16 residues. Germline V gives CDR1 MNHEY, CDR2 SVGEGT. V lost 7 bases, J lost 1 base, and 12 bases stayed unmatched. As DNA, the CDR3 is TGTGCCAGCACCCTTGACTCCGGGACAGCGAACACTGAAGCTTTCTTT. This translates into CASTLDSGTANTEAFF.

This clonotype has ten or more counts. The rearrangement uses TRBV10-3 and TRBJ2-6; D call uncertain. The CDR3 contains 16 residues. Trimming removed 0 bases from V and 2 bases from J, with 8 bases in between. The germline CDR1 and CDR2 sequences are ENHRY and SYGVKD. The DNA of the CDR3 is TGTGCCATCAGTGAGTCCGACGTCCCTGGGGCCAACGTCCTGACTTTC. Its protein is CAISESDVPGANVLTF.

V gene TRBV27 combines with J gene TRBJ1-2; possible D gene TRBD1, 5 bases. Germline loops: CDR1 MNHEY, CDR2 SMNVEV (reference sequence). V was trimmed by 7 bases and J by 3 bases, leaving 24 bases between them. The CDR3 sequence is 17 residues long. CDR3 DNA sequence: TGTGCCAGCACGGTCGCCTCAGGGAAGGGTTTGGACTATGGCTACACCTTC. Amino acid sequence: CASTVASGKGLDYGYTF.

The chain is built from TRBV7-8 and TRBJ2-5; the D gene is possibly TRBD1 (6 bases). This CDR3 region has 13 residues. Trimming took 8 bases from V and 11 from J, leaving 21 bases between them. The germline V gene has CDR1 SGHVS and CDR2 FQNEAQ. CDR3 amino acids: CASYGGELREQYF. In nucleotides, the CDR3 is TGTGCCAGCTATGGGGGCGAGCTGAGGGAGCAGTACTTC.

This clonotype was counted a few times. The chain employs TRBV27 and TRBJ2-4, with TRBD2 matching 9 bases. TRBJ2-7 explains the end of the DNA better; the J call may be wrong. Germline values: CDR1 MNHEY, CDR2 SMNVEV (reference sequence). The CDR3 runs to 14 residues. The CDR3: CASSSLAGNYEQYF. In nucleotides, the CDR3 is TGTGCCAGCAGTTCGCTAGCGGGAAACTACGAGCAGTACTTC.

This chain connects TRBV7-9 to TRBJ1-1, with D unclear. The germline V gene encodes CDR1 SEHNR and CDR2 FQNEAQ (reference sequence). CDR3 size: 16 residues. The V and J ends lost 5 bases and 0 bases respectively, with 16 bases between them. Here the CDR3 DNA reads TGTGCCAGCAGCACCTACAGCGGCAATTTGAACACTGAAGCTTTCTTT. It yields the protein CASSTYSGNLNTEAFF. Drawing the rest from reference TRBV7-9 and TRBJ1-1, the complete variable domain is DTGVSQNPRHKITKRGQNVTFRCDPISEHNRLYWYRQTLGQGPEFLTYFQNEAQLEKSRLLSDRFSAERPKGSFSTLEIQRTEQGDSAMYLCASSTYSGNLNTEAFFGQGTRLTVV.

The chain carries TRBV12-3 or TRBV12-4 and TRBJ2-1, with TRBD1 identical over 8 bases. Trimming removed 7 bases from V and 8 bases from J; junction bases left unmatched: 7. This CDR3 spans 13 amino acids. CDR3 DNA sequence: TGTGCCAGCACAGGGGGCGCAGGACATGAGCAGTTCTTC. It specifies CASTGGAGHEQFF.

With respect to this clonotype: An end of the junction does not agree with germline; a read error may underlie this. V is TRBV20-1 and J is TRBJ1-2, with a tentative D call TRBD1 (5 bases). This CDR3 is 13 amino acids long. From germline, CDR1 is DFQATT and CDR2 SNEGSKA (reference sequence). Here the CDR3 DNA reads TGCAGTGTTAGAGTGGAGGGGTACGATGGCTACACCTTC. This gives the protein CSVRVEGYDGYTF.

V and J are TRBV7-2 and TRBJ1-6; no definite D call. The CDR3 consists of 16 residues. The V gene lost 4 bases and the J gene lost 9 bases, with 19 bases spanning the gap. Germline CDR1 is SGHTA and CDR2 is FQGNSA. The CDR3 sequence is CASSSEVSIRSSPLHF. The CDR3 bases are TGTGCCAGCAGCTCTGAGGTCTCAATACGTAGTTCACCCCTCCACTTT.

CDR3 nucleotide sequence: TGCAGCACTTGGGGCCCTGGGGCCAACGTCCTGACTTTC. Amino acid sequence: CSTWGPGANVLTF. The chain combines TRBV29-1 with TRBJ2-6; tentatively, D is TRBD1 (5 bases). The CDR3 is 13 amino acids. Trimming shortened V by 8 bases and J by 2 bases, and 10 bases separated the two germline ends. The germline V gene encodes CDR1 SQVTM and CDR2 ANQGSEA.

About this clonotype itself: The conserved phenylalanine or tryptophan normally closing the CDR3 is absent here, so this likely arose from a read error. V is TRBV7-9 and J is TRBJ2-1; 12 bases map to TRBD1. Per the germline V gene, CDR1 is SEHNR and CDR2 is FQNEAQ (reference sequence). Losses at the gene ends were 5 bases for V and 2 bases for J; bases not matched to a gene: 13. The CDR3 sequence is 19 residues long. CDR3 residues: CASSQGGQGALNPYNEQFI. The CDR3 bases are TGTGCCAGCAGCCAAGGGGGACAGGGGGCCCTAAATCCCTACAATGAGCAGTTCATC.

The sample holds many counts of this clonotype. This sequence joins TRBV12-3 or TRBV12-4 and TRBJ2-5; D might be TRBD1 (5 bases). The V gene lost 1 base and the J gene lost 2 bases, with 11 bases spanning the gap. The CDR3 has 15 residues. The CDR3 region has the DNA TGTGCCAGCAGTTTAGGACAGTACCCTCAAGAGACCCAGTACTTC. As protein: CASSLGQYPQETQYF.